These 2 T cell receptor beta chains share one sample of origin, sequenced in a study of CD8+ T cells in alopecia areata. Isolated RNA was reverse transcribed into cDNA used as the sequencing template. The protocol was immunoSEQ multiplex PCR, while the TCRdb copy is restricted to in-frame clones and leaves out a portion. The sample lists tens of thousands of clones; approximately 70% were seen once. Treatment reported: oral pan-JAK inhibitor, 5-10 mg twice daily. The input for sequencing was CD8+ T cells sorted from blood, taken between weeks 43 and 45, from a patient treated with tofacitinib. The receptor set was obtained from a human donor with alopecia areata.

This clone is a singleton in its sample. This sequence joins TRBV30 and TRBJ2-1; possibly TRBD2 for D (5 bases). The CDR3 covers 14 residues. Germline V gives CDR1 GTSNPN, CDR2 SVGIG (reference sequence). CDR3 sequence (DNA): TGTGCTGCGGCGGGTTCGAGCTCCTACAATGAGCAGTTCTTC. This gives the protein CAAAGSSSYNEQFF.

This clone appeared a few times. This chain joins TRBV23-1 and TRBJ1-2; TRBD1 is a possible D gene (6 bases). TRBV23-1 is assigned to the ORF class and has an uncertain function. This CDR3 has 17 amino acids. Deletions cut 4 bases from V and 1 base from J, with 19 bases between. CDR3 sequence: CASSPRGGAGFNYGYTF. The CDR3 bases are TGCGCCAGCAGTCCCCGGGGGGGCGCAGGTTTTAACTATGGCTACACCTTC.